Listed below are T cell receptor beta chains from one sample, sequenced in a study of T cells after yellow fever vaccination. TCRdb re-called the 5' RACE reads through MiXCR, storing one row per CDR3 protein. The sample contains about 580,000 distinct CDR3 sequences, around 17% of which appear only once. The sequencing here drew on PBMCs, taken around 5 days after the first yellow fever vaccination. These receptors were obtained from a man younger than 35 who received the YFV17D yellow fever vaccine. CDR3s include the opening cysteine and the closing phenylalanine or tryptophan. The order of the fields is D gene, clone size, V gene, J gene, CDR3 DNA, CDR3 protein. A D gene is named only where the DNA matches it firmly. Clone size is stated in some rows and not others, as once, few, many or a class when expanded.

>.|.|TRBV7-9|TRBJ2-7
TGTGCCAGCAGGGATAGTGCGTACGAGCAGTACTTC
CASRDSAYEQYF
>.|few|TRBV7-8|TRBJ2-3
TGTGCCAGCAGCATCTCTAGAATTGTCGATACGCAGTATTTT
CASSISRIVDTQYF
>.|few|TRBV20-1|TRBJ1-4
TGCAGTGCCCCACAGAGAGGTTTAGAAAAACTGTTTTTT
CSAPQRGLEKLFF
>.|.|TRBV5-4|TRBJ2-5
TGTGCCAGCAGCTTGTTGACAGACCAAGAGACCCAGTACTTC
CASSLLTDQETQYF
>TRBD1|few|TRBV15|TRBJ1-5
TGTGCCACCAGCGGTCCAGGGGGTCATCAGCCCCAGCATTTT
CATSGPGGHQPQHF
>.|many|TRBV20-1|TRBJ2-5
TGCAGTGCTAGGACCCCGGGTGAGACCCAGTACTTC
CSARTPGETQYF
>.|.|TRBV12-5|TRBJ2-1
TGTGCTAGTGGGTCAGTGGGGGATTACAATGAGCAGTTCTTC
CASGSVGDYNEQFF
>.|.|TRBV4-3|TRBJ2-7
TGCGCCAGCAGCCAAGGGCGCGACGGCCCGCAGTACTTC
CASSQGRDGPQYF
>.|.|TRBV5-1|TRBJ2-3
TGCGCCAGCAGCTCCATGGGACAAACAACAGATACGCAGTATTTT
CASSSMGQTTDTQYF
>TRBD1|few|TRBV7-2|TRBJ2-2
TGTGCCAGCAGCGACGACAGGGAAGGGTCTCTCACCGGGGAGCTGTTTTTT
CASSDDREGSLTGELFF
>.|many|TRBV4-1|TRBJ2-4
TGCGCCACCTCGGGTGCGGGCTTTCTGGCCAAAAACATTCAGTACTTC
CATSGAGFLAKNIQYF
>.|.|TRBV4-3|TRBJ2-3
TGCGCCAGCAGCCAACCTGCCAAGCCCGCTAGCACAGATACGCAGTATTTT
CASSQPAKPASTDTQYF
>.|.|TRBV12-3/TRBV12-4|TRBJ1-2
TGTGCCAGCAGTTTCGGGGGGGTCCTCTATGGCTACACCTTC
CASSFGGVLYGYTF
>TRBD1|many|TRBV12-3/TRBV12-4|TRBJ1-1
TGTGCCAGCAGTTTGGGACAGGGAGAGGCTGAAGCTTTCTTT
CASSLGQGEAEAFF
>TRBD1|.|TRBV30|TRBJ1-1
TGTGCCAGAAGCCAGACAGGGGAGAGCGAGGCTTTCTTT
CARSQTGESEAFF
>.|.|TRBV4-2|TRBJ1-2
TGTGCCAGCACCCAAAATGAGGGGGGGCAGATTAACTATGGCTACACCTTC
CASTQNEGGQINYGYTF
>TRBD1|.|TRBV7-6|TRBJ1-3
TGTGCCAGCAGCTCTAGGGGACAGGGCTCTGGAAACACCATATATTTT
CASSSRGQGSGNTIYF
>TRBD1|.|TRBV5-1|TRBJ2-5
TGCGCCAGCAACCGGGACAGGGGTTTGGAGACCCAGTACTTC
CASNRDRGLETQYF
>.|few|TRBV11-1|TRBJ2-7
TGTGCCAGCAGCTTGCCGGCGGGGAATAGCTACTACGAGCAGTACTTC
CASSLPAGNSYYEQYF
>TRBD1|few|TRBV28|TRBJ1-4
TGTGCCAGCAGTCATCACAGGGGATCAACTAATGAAAAACTGTTTTTT
CASSHHRGSTNEKLFF
>.|few|TRBV4-1|TRBJ1-2
TGCGCCAGCAGCCGCCTGTTGGGGGAAACAAACTATGGCTACACCTTC
CASSRLLGETNYGYTF
>.|.|TRBV21-1|TRBJ2-5
TGTGCCAGCAGGTCATTGAGTGAGAAAGAGACCCAGTACTTC
CASRSLSEKETQYF
>.|many|TRBV7-2|TRBJ2-5
TGTGCCAGCAGCTTGTCGGGCCAAGAGACCCAGTACTTC
CASSLSGQETQYF
>TRBD1|few|TRBV12-3/TRBV12-4|TRBJ1-1
TGTGCCAGCAGTTTAGCTAGGGACAGGGGACTGAACACTGAAGCTTTCTTT
CASSLARDRGLNTEAFF
>.|few|TRBV7-9|TRBJ2-3
TGTGCCAGCAGCTTTTGGTCCAACACAGATACGCAGTATTTT
CASSFWSNTDTQYF
>.|many|TRBV7-9|TRBJ2-1
TGTGCCAGCAGCCCTGATGACGGGAGATCCTACAATGAGCAGTTCTTC
CASSPDDGRSYNEQFF
>.|few|TRBV12-3/TRBV12-4|TRBJ2-2
TGTGCCAGCACCCGAGGGCCTTTAGGGGAGCTGTTTTTT
CASTRGPLGELFF
>.|few|TRBV7-9|TRBJ1-6
TGTGCCAGCAGCCCGACCGACAGGCCCAATTCACCCCTCCACTTT
CASSPTDRPNSPLHF
>TRBD1|few|TRBV4-2|TRBJ1-3
TGTGCCAGCAGCCAAAAAGACAGGGAGAAAAACACCATATATTTT
CASSQKDREKNTIYF
>.|few|TRBV5-8|TRBJ1-4
TGTGCCAGCAGCGTTGGTATCAGGGTAGGCGAAAAACTGTTTTTT
CASSVGIRVGEKLFF
>TRBD1|.|TRBV9|TRBJ1-4
TGTGCCAGCAGCACTTTACAGGGGTCTGGTGAAAAACTGTTTTTT
CASSTLQGSGEKLFF
>TRBD2|.|TRBV5-4|TRBJ2-1
TGTGCCAGCAGCGGCGGGGGGGCGATCGGGGAGCAGTTCTTC
CASSGGGAIGEQFF
>.|few|TRBV5-1|TRBJ2-3
TGCGCCAGCAGCTTAGAACAGGGCTCAGATACGCAGTATTTT
CASSLEQGSDTQYF
>.|.|TRBV6-2/TRBV6-3|TRBJ1-2
TGTGCCAGCAGTCAGACAGGTTCGGTCGGCTACACCTTC
CASSQTGSVGYTF
>TRBD2|.|TRBV7-6|TRBJ2-2
TGTGCCAGCAGCGCCGGGACTAGCGGGGGGAACACCGGGGAGCTGTTTTTT
CASSAGTSGGNTGELFF
>.|.|TRBV7-3|TRBJ1-1
TGTGCCAGCAGCAGAGGTCCATTAAGGCAAGCGAACACTGAAGCTTTCTTT
CASSRGPLRQANTEAFF
>.|.|TRBV29-1|TRBJ1-5
TGCAGCGTCATCGAGGGCGCACTCAATCAGCCCCAGCATTTT
CSVIEGALNQPQHF
>TRBD2|.|TRBV5-6|TRBJ2-3
TGTGCCAGCAGCCCCGCGGGGGGGGCCCCCGATACGCAGTATTTT
CASSPAGGAPDTQYF
>TRBD1|.|TRBV7-9|TRBJ2-6
TGTGCCAGCAGCCTCGGGACAGGGTCGCCTGGGGCCAACGTCCTGACTTTC
CASSLGTGSPGANVLTF
>.|many|TRBV20-1|TRBJ2-7
TGCAGTGCTAGCCAGCGTTACGAGCAGTACTTC
CSASQRYEQYF
>.|.|TRBV5-1|TRBJ1-1
TGCGCCAGCAGCTTTGCCGACAACACTGAAGCTTTCTTT
CASSFADNTEAFF
>.|.|TRBV19|TRBJ2-1
TGTGCCAGTAGTATCCTTAGGGGCCGGTACAATGAGCAGTTCTTC
CASSILRGRYNEQFF
>TRBD1|few|TRBV5-1|TRBJ2-5
TGCGCCAGCGCCCAACAGGGGAAAGAGACCCAGTACTTC
CASAQQGKETQYF
>.|few|TRBV20-1|TRBJ1-2
TGCAGTGCTAGAGAGGGAAACTATGGCTACACCTTC
CSAREGNYGYTF
>.|few|TRBV12-3/TRBV12-4|TRBJ1-5
TGTGCCAGCAGTTTAGGTGCAGGGATCCAGCCCCAGCATTTT
CASSLGAGIQPQHF
>.|few|TRBV6-1|TRBJ2-3
TGTGCCAGCAGGGCTAGCGACACAGATACGCAGTATTTT
CASRASDTDTQYF
>TRBD2|.|TRBV20-1|TRBJ2-3
TGCAGTGCTGACGGTCGGACTAGCGGGGCATATACGCAGTATTTT
CSADGRTSGAYTQYF
>TRBD1|.|TRBV7-2|TRBJ1-4
TGTGCCAGCAGCTTTTCAACAGGGGGCATGTGGGGTGAAAAACTGTTTTTT
CASSFSTGGMWGEKLFF
>TRBD2|few|TRBV5-1|TRBJ2-3
TGCGCCAGCAGCTTGGCCACTAGCGGGGTCACAGATACGCAGTATTTT
CASSLATSGVTDTQYF
>.|once|TRBV6-5|TRBJ2-7
TGTGCCAGCAGTTACCGGGTCCCCCTCTACGAGCAGTACTTC
CASSYRVPLYEQYF